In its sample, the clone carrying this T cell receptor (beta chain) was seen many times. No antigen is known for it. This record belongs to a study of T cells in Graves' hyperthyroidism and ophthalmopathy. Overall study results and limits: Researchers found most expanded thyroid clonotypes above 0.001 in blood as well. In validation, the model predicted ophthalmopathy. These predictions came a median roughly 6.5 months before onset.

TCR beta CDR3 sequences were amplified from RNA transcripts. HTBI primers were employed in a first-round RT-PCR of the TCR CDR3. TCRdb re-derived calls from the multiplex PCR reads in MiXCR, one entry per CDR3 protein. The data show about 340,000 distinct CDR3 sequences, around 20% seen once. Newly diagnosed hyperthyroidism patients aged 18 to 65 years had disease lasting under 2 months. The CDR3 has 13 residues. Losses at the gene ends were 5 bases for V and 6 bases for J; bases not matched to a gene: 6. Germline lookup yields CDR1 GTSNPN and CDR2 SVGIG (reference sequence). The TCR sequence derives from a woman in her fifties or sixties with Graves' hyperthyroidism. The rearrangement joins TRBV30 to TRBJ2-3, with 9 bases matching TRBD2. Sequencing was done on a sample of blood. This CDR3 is CAWVSGRFDTQYF. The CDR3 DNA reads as TGTGCCTGGGTTAGCGGGAGATTTGATACGCAGTATTTT.